Shown below are 22 T cell receptor beta chains from a single sample sequenced in a study of blood T cell repertoires in COVID-19. Measured with immunoSEQ multiplex PCR; TCRdb has only the in-frame clones, and not every one. The data hold roughly 200,000 clones, with about 85% observed a single time. The sequencing input was PBMCs or T cells enriched from blood (not recorded which). The origin of the receptors is a man aged 40-49 years who had recovered from COVID-19.

This clone appeared a single time. This rearrangement joins TRBV5-6 to TRBJ1-2, with D uncertain. This CDR3 is built from 13 residues. V was trimmed by 4 bases and J by 4 bases, leaving 11 bases between them. Germline CDR1 and CDR2: SGHDT and YYEEEE. DNA of the CDR3: TGTGCCAGCAGCCCCGGCGGACTCTATGGCTACACCTTC. Amino acid sequence: CASSPGGLYGYTF.

The genes are TRBV24-1 and TRBJ2-5; the match to TRBD2 covers 9 bases. Trimming took 3 bases from V and 3 from J; bases not matched to a gene: 10. CDR1 KGHDR and CDR2 SFDVKD come from the germline V gene. This CDR3 has 17 amino acids. The CDR3 sequence is CATSDPPTSGGKETQYF. The CDR3 DNA reads as TGTGCCACCAGTGATCCACCGACTAGCGGAGGAAAAGAGACCCAGTACTTC.

The chain employs TRBV4-1 and TRBJ1-2; 8 positions agree with TRBD1. The CDR3 totals 15 residues. Trimming at V came to 0 bases and at J to 5 bases, leaving 5 bases not matched to a gene. Germline CDR1 reads MGHRA; CDR2 reads YSYEKL. CDR3 residues: CASSQEAGQGYGYTF. Here the CDR3 DNA reads TGCGCCAGCAGCCAAGAAGCAGGACAGGGTTATGGCTACACCTTC.

This chain joins TRBV19 and TRBJ1-6; D may be TRBD1 (6 bases). Trimming removed 5 bases at V and 10 bases at J, with 18 bases between. CDR3 length: 15 amino acids. Germline V gene lookup returns CDR1 LNHDA and CDR2 SQIVND (reference sequence). Here the CDR3 DNA reads TGTGCCAGTAGTTGGGGGACAAAGTTAGCGTCACCCCTCCACTTT. Its translation: CASSWGTKLASPLHF.

V is TRBV30 and J is TRBJ2-7; 11 nucleotides match TRBD2. The germline CDR1 and CDR2 sequences are GTSNPN and SVGIG (reference sequence). V dropped 5 bases and J dropped 6; count of bases not matched to a gene: 3. The length of the CDR3 is 12 residues. Here the CDR3 reads CAWLAGGFEQYF. For the CDR3, the DNA is TGTGCCTGGCTAGCGGGAGGTTTCGAGCAGTACTTC.

The chain has TRBV6-1 and TRBJ2-7; 12 nucleotides match TRBD2. This CDR3 comprises 15 residues. Per germline, CDR1 MNHNS and CDR2 SASEGT. Losses at the gene ends were 7 bases for V and 6 bases for J; bases not matched to a gene: 10. CDR3 region: CASTRLAGDSLEQYF. The CDR3 region has the DNA TGTGCCAGCACCCGACTAGCGGGAGACTCCCTCGAGCAGTACTTC.

The V and J genes are TRBV11-3 and TRBJ1-6, with a tentative D call TRBD1 (5 bases). This CDR3 has 13 amino acids. Trimming shortened V by 4 bases and J by 8 bases, and 9 bases separated the two germline ends. The germline V gene has CDR1 SGHNT and CDR2 YENEEA. Here the CDR3 reads CASSSGVDSPLHF. The CDR3 nucleotides are TGTGCCAGCAGCTCGGGGGTGGATTCACCCCTCCACTTT.

This chain uses TRBV6-5 with TRBJ2-2; tentatively, D is TRBD1 (7 bases). From germline, CDR1 is MNHEY and CDR2 SVGAGI. V was cut by 2 bases and J by 4 bases, with 11 bases left in between. The CDR3 length is 15 residues. The CDR3 reads CASSYQGGSTGELFF. The CDR3 nucleotides are TGTGCCAGCAGTTACCAGGGGGGTAGCACCGGGGAGCTGTTTTTT.

The chain links TRBV5-4 to TRBJ2-1; D gene ambiguous. Trimming removed 0 bases at V and 6 bases at J, with 7 bases between. This CDR3 comprises 13 residues. Per the germline V gene, CDR1 is SGHNT and CDR2 is YYREEE (reference sequence). The CDR3 sequence is CASSLVGLNEQFF. CDR3 DNA sequence: TGTGCCAGCAGCTTGGTCGGTCTCAATGAGCAGTTCTTC.

This clone has just one count. The rearrangement links TRBV4-1 to TRBJ1-1, with D possibly being TRBD1 (5 bases). CDR3 length equals 16 residues. Germline V gene lookup returns CDR1 MGHRA and CDR2 YSYEKL. Between the trimmed V and J ends, which lost 4 bases and 1 base, there was a span of 16 bases. The CDR3 sequence is CASSRRGQGSNTEAFF. CDR3 coding DNA: TGCGCCAGCAGCCGAAGAGGCCAGGGCTCGAACACTGAAGCTTTCTTT.

This clone was counted a single time. V gene TRBV5-5 combines with J gene TRBJ2-7; 7 bases agree with TRBD1. Losses at the gene ends were 5 bases for V and 3 bases for J; bases not matched to a gene: 11. The CDR3 runs 15 residues. The germline CDR1 and CDR2 sequences are SGHKS and YYEKEE (reference sequence). CDR3 coding DNA: TGTGCCAGCAGTTTCGGACCAGGGGGAAACTACGAGCAGTACTTC. Translating gives CASSFGPGGNYEQYF.

The chain combines TRBV11-3 with TRBJ1-3; D call uncertain. Germline CDR1 is SGHNT and CDR2 is YENEEA. The CDR3 has 17 residues. Trimming took off 1 base at V and 2 bases at J, with 15 bases between the two ends. The CDR3 nucleotides read TGTGCCAGCAGCTTAGTTCTGGGCGATTTAGCTGGAAACACCATATATTTT. Translation: CASSLVLGDLAGNTIYF.

CDR3 residues: CASSPGQGNTYEQYF. The CDR3 DNA follows: TGTGCCAGCAGCCCTGGACAGGGGAACACCTACGAGCAGTACTTC. This sequence joins TRBV9 and TRBJ2-7, with TRBD1 matching over 9 bases. Losses at the gene ends were 4 bases for V and 2 bases for J; bases not matched to a gene: 7. Germline CDR1 reads SGDLS; CDR2 reads YYNGEE. This CDR3 contains 15 residues. The full variable domain, its missing parts supplied by reference TRBV9 and TRBJ2-7, is DSGVTQTPKHLITATGQRVTLRCSPRSGDLSVYWYQQSLDQGLQFLIQYYNGEERAKGNILERFSAQQFPDLHSELNLSSLELGDSALYFCASSPGQGNTYEQYFGPGTRLTVT.

The chain joins TRBV7-6 to TRBJ1-6; D perhaps matches TRBD1 (6 bases). V lost 5 bases, J lost 0 bases, and 11 bases lay in between. Per the germline V gene, CDR1 is SGHVS and CDR2 is FNYEAQ. The CDR3 is made up of 16 amino acids. In nucleotides, the CDR3 is TGTGCCAGCAGCCGAGACAGGAGCTCCTATAATTCACCCCTCCACTTT. It encodes CASSRDRSSYNSPLHF.

CDR3 DNA: TGTGCCAGCAGCGCTTCCTCTTCAGGGGCGGGTGCCGGGGAGCTGTTTTTT. Translating it yields CASSASSSGAGAGELFF. The V gene is TRBV7-9, the J gene TRBJ2-2, with D maybe TRBD1 (6 bases). This CDR3 contains 17 residues. CDR1 and CDR2 from the germline V gene are SEHNR and FQNEAQ (reference sequence). The V end lost 5 bases, the J end lost 6 bases, and 22 bases lay between the germline ends.

V and J are TRBV9 and TRBJ2-2; TRBD2 aligns across 12 bases. The ends lost 3 bases at V and 3 bases at J; junction bases unmatched: 3. Germline CDR1 reads SGDLS; CDR2 reads YYNGEE. The CDR3 contains 16 residues. CDR3 residues: CASSETSGSYTGELFF. DNA for the CDR3: TGTGCCAGCAGCGAGACTAGCGGGAGTTACACCGGGGAGCTGTTTTTT.

In this sample, this clone turned up once. The rearrangement links TRBV7-9 to TRBJ2-1, with 8 bases fitting TRBD2. The V gene end was trimmed by 4 bases and the J gene end by 14 bases; junction bases not matched to a gene: 4. Per germline, CDR1 SEHNR and CDR2 FQNEAQ (reference sequence). This CDR3 contains 11 residues. The CDR3 DNA reads as TGTGCCAGCAGCTCCCGCGGGAGGAAGTTCTTC. Translation: CASSSRGRKFF.

The genes are TRBV5-5 and TRBJ1-5, with no clear D. The length of the CDR3 is 14 residues. Germline V gene data show CDR1 as SGHKS and CDR2 as YYEKEE (reference sequence). V lost 9 bases and J lost 5, with 18 bases in between. The CDR3 sequence is CATTRGTLDQPQHF. The CDR3 DNA is TGTGCCACCACGCGGGGTACGTTGGATCAGCCCCAGCATTTT.

There are a few counts of this clone. The chain carries TRBV6-6 and TRBJ1-5; no reliable D call. The CDR3 extends over 12 amino acids. CDR1 MNHNY and CDR2 SVGAGI come from the germline V gene (reference sequence). V lost 8 bases to trimming and J lost 3 bases, with 8 bases between them. CDR3 DNA: TGTGCCAGCTCAGTATACAATCAGCCCCAGCATTTT. This sequence encodes CASSVYNQPQHF.

Comments on this clone: Additional DNA sequences in this sample encode the identical CDR3. The genes are TRBV2 and TRBJ1-1, with no clear D. In germline, CDR1 is SNHLY, CDR2 FYNNEI. This CDR3 contains 13 residues. The V gene lost 2 bases and the J gene lost 5 bases, with 9 bases spanning the gap. The CDR3 loop reads CASSERGNTEAFF. Here the CDR3 DNA reads TGTGCCAGCAGTGAACGAGGGAATACTGAAGCTTTCTTT.

The sample holds one count of this clone. The V gene is TRBV24-1, the J gene TRBJ1-5; the D is unclear. This CDR3 is built from 13 residues. Germline V gives CDR1 KGHDR, CDR2 SFDVKD. V was pared by 4 bases and J by 11 bases, with 14 bases between. CDR3 sequence reads: CATSDSLTSSQHF. CDR3 coding DNA: TGTGCCACCAGTGACTCCCTTACATCGTCCCAGCATTTT.

The chain is built from TRBV30 and TRBJ2-7; TRBD1 agrees at 9 bases. Germline CDR1 and CDR2: GTSNPN and SVGIG (reference sequence). Trimming cost V 0 bases and J 6 bases; bases outside gene matches: 12. This CDR3 region has 16 residues. The DNA for the CDR3 is TGTGCCTGGAGTGTACGTATGGGACAGGGTTTGTCCGAGCAGTACTTC. This codes for CAWSVRMGQGLSEQYF. Based on the CDR3 plus reference TRBV30 and TRBJ2-7, the full variable domain is SQTIHQWPATLVQPVGSPLSLECTVEGTSNPNLYWYRQAAGRGLQLLFYSVGIGQISSEVPQNLSASRPQDRQFILSSKKLLLSDSGFYLCAWSVRMGQGLSEQYFGPGTRLTVT.